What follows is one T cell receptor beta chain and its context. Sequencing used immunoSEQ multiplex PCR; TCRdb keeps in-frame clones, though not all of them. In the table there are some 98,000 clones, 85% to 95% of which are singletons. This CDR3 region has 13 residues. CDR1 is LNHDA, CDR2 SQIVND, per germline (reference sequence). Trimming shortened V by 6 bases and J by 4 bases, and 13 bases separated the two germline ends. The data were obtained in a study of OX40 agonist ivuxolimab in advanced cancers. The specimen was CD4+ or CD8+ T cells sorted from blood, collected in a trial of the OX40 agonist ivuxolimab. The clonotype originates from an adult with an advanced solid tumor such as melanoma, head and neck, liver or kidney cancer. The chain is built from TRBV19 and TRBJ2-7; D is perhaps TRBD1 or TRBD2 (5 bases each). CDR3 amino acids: CASSRDGEYEQYF. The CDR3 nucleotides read TGTGCCAGTAGCCGGGACGGCGAGTACGAGCAGTACTTC.